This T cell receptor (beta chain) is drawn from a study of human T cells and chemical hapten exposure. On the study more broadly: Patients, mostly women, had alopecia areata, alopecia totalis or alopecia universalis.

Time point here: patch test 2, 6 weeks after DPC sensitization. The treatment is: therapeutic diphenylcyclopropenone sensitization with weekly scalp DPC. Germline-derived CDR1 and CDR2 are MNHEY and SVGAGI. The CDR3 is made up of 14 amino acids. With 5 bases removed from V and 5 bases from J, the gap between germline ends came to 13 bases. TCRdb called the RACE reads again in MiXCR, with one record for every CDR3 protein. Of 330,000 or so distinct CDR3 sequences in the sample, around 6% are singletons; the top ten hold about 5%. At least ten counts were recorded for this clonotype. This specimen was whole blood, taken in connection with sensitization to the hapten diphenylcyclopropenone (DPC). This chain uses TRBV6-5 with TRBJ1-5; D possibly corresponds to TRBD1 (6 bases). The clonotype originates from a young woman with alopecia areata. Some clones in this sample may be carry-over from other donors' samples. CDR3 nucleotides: TGTGCCAGCAGTCGCACAGGGAGAGATCAGCCCCAGCATTTT. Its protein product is CASSRTGRDQPQHF.